This TCR beta chain was sequenced during a study of CD8 T cells in ankylosing spondylitis (dated by TCRdb to 2016 to 2017). Study-wide context: The study profiled T cell receptor beta repertoires in healthy donors and ankylosing spondylitis patients to find disease-linked TCR variants. Samples of peripheral blood were taken, and for ankylosing spondylitis patients, synovial fluid was collected as well. The whole study cohort included 85 to 120 healthy donors and 25 ankylosing spondylitis patients. Findings and caveats that apply to the study as a whole: The disease-linked clones were reported to be significantly enriched in matched synovial fluid samples from ankylosing spondylitis patients. Some motif variants were previously reported in synovial fluid and blood of reactive arthritis patients, suggesting common disease-initiation mechanisms. A TCR beta motif made up of several highly homologous amino acid variants appeared to be characteristic of blood from ankylosing spondylitis patients. A CD8+ phenotype was shown by the disease-linked clones, which were found at relatively low frequencies in peripheral blood.

In the germline V gene (reference sequence), CDR1 corresponds to GTSNPN and CDR2 to SVGIG. Reading from cysteine to phenylalanine, the CDR3 counts 15 amino acids. The sequence is cut down to CDR3 DNA, 45 bases in frame from base 1. Sequencing used an Illumina HiSeq 2500. Quantitative 5'-RACE with molecular barcodes was used to prepare TCR beta libraries. On the study's bioinformatics: A new computational method, built on a probabilistic model of VDJ rearrangement, was used to identify disease-linked TCR variants. The public reads were reanalyzed by TCRdb: fastp trimming at Q25, MiXCR alignment, in-frame beta chains only. Rows merge per CDR3 protein into single entries with the most common DNA and genes. It is TCRdb's table, rather than the study itself, that gives the V and J calls and clone size. This sample gives 150,000 to 200,000 distinct CDR3 sequences in total; 10% to 15% of them show up just once. Of the sample, approximately 10% falls within the top ten clones.

To note about this clonotype: Its antigen is currently not known. A junction end diverges from the germline sequence, so it may reflect a read error.

Recombination joined TRBV30 with TRBJ2-1; TRBD1 agrees with 12 junctional bases. The sequenced sample consisted of blood, either unsorted or a sorted T cell fraction (not recorded which). The TCR originated in a female donor with ankylosing spondylitis or in good health (not recorded which). The DNA reads TGTGCCTGGAGTTTTGGGACAGGGGGCTACGATGAGCAGTTCTTC. The translation is CAWSFGTGGYDEQFF.